The next 17 T cell receptor beta chains were all read from a single sample in a study of CD8+ T cells in alopecia areata. Indicated treatment: oral pan-JAK inhibitor, 5-10 mg twice daily. After isolation, RNA underwent reverse transcription to generate cDNA as the sequencing template. The data were produced by immunoSEQ multiplex PCR, yet TCRdb's version contains in-frame clones alone and is incomplete. The data show 90,000 to 150,000 clones, 53% seen once. The starting material was CD4+ T cells sorted from blood, obtained at week 4, from a patient treated with tofacitinib. The source is a human donor with alopecia areata.

This clone has just a few counts. This sample also contains other DNA sequences that code for the same CDR3. The V gene is TRBV2, the J gene TRBJ2-7, with no clear D. Trimming removed 3 bases from V and 2 bases from J, with 5 bases in between. CDR1 is SNHLY and CDR2 is FYNNEI in the germline V gene. CDR3 size: 12 residues. Here the CDR3 reads CASSEETYEQYF. The DNA for the CDR3 is TGTGCCAGCAGTGAGGAAACCTACGAGCAGTACTTC.

The chain carries TRBV20-1 and TRBJ1-2; no clear D gene. The length of the CDR3 is 11 residues. The germline CDR1 and CDR2 sequences are DFQATT and SNEGSKA (reference sequence). Trimming took 0 bases from V and 7 from J, leaving 6 bases between them. The CDR3 spells CSARESSGYTF. The CDR3 bases are TGCAGTGCTAGAGAGTCGAGTGGCTACACCTTC.

This clone was detected only a few times. The gene calls are TRBV5-1 and TRBJ2-1, with a possible D match to TRBD1 (5 bases). This CDR3 region has 15 residues. CDR1 and CDR2 from the germline V gene are SGHRS and YFSETQ. V was pared by 2 bases and J by 9 bases, with 18 bases between. The CDR3 bases are TGCGCCAGCAGCTTATTCAGGGAAATGCAATCTGAGCAGTTCTTC. Its protein is CASSLFREMQSEQFF. Combining the CDR3 with reference TRBV5-1 and TRBJ2-1 gives the whole variable domain KAGVTQTPRYLIKTRGQQVTLSCSPISGHRSVSWYQQTPGQGLQFLFEYFSETQRNKGNFPGRFSGRQFSNSRSEMNVSTLELGDSALYLCASSLFREMQSEQFFGPGTRLTVL.

The table lists this clone with a count of one. CDR3 amino acids: CASSSNRGETQYF. DNA for the CDR3: TGTGCCAGCAGCTCGAACAGGGGAGAGACCCAGTACTTC. The rearrangement links TRBV6-6 to TRBJ2-5; the match to TRBD1 covers 7 bases. CDR1 is MNHNY and CDR2 is SVGAGI in the germline V gene (reference sequence). V lost 6 bases and J lost 4; bases outside the gene matches: 5. This CDR3 is built from 13 residues.

This clone was recorded a few times. The V call is TRBV29-1, the J call TRBJ2-5; D is perhaps TRBD1 or TRBD2 (5 bases each). The V gene's germline CDR1 is SQVTM and CDR2 ANQGSEA. CDR3 length: 13 amino acids. With 2 bases removed from V and 5 bases from J, the gap between germline ends came to 12 bases. The CDR3 region has the DNA TGCAGCGTTGAAATAGGGTGGGGGGAGACCCAGTACTTC. This translates into CSVEIGWGETQYF.

This rearrangement joins TRBV5-1 to TRBJ1-4, with 9 bases lining up with TRBD1. Losses at the gene ends were 4 bases for V and 7 bases for J; bases not matched to a gene: 14. CDR1 and CDR2 (germline): SGHRS, YFSETQ. This CDR3 comprises 17 residues. CDR3 sequence: CASSPSIKQGAGEKLFF. The CDR3 nucleotides read TGCGCCAGCAGCCCCTCGATCAAACAGGGGGCTGGTGAAAAACTGTTTTTT.

CDR3 sequence (DNA): TGTGCCAGCAGCTTACTTTCCGGACAGTTTAATGAAAAACTGTTTTTT. Translated: CASSLLSGQFNEKLFF. V usage is TRBV7-9 and J usage is TRBJ1-4; a weak D match, TRBD1 (6 bases). Trimming cost V 2 bases and J 4 bases, with 14 bases left between them. Germline CDR1 SEHNR, CDR2 FQNEAQ (reference sequence). This CDR3 has 16 amino acids.

This clone was detected a few times. The rearrangement links TRBV29-1 to TRBJ1-1, with 8 nucleotides matching TRBD1. The length of the CDR3 is 17 residues. The V gene end was trimmed by 3 bases and the J gene end by 0 bases; junction bases not matched to a gene: 12. CDR1 and CDR2 from the germline V gene are SQVTM and ANQGSEA. The DNA of the CDR3 is TGCAGCGTTGACCGCCAAGACAGGGGCGCCCTGAACACTGAAGCTTTCTTT. Its translation: CSVDRQDRGALNTEAFF. The full variable domain, its missing parts supplied by reference TRBV29-1 and TRBJ1-1, is SAVISQKPSRDICQRGTSLTIQCQVDSQVTMMFWYRQQPGQSLTLIATANQGSEATYESGFVIDKFPISRPNLTFSTLTVSNMSPEDSSIYLCSVDRQDRGALNTEAFFGQGTRLTVV.

This sequence joins TRBV25-1 and TRBJ2-5; perhaps TRBD2 as D (6 bases). The CDR3 spans 15 residues. Trimming stripped 5 bases from V and 4 bases from J, with 17 bases between. Germline CDR1 reads MGHDK; CDR2 reads SYGVNS. In DNA form, the CDR3 reads TGTGCCAGCAGTCGGGCTCGGGGGTCGGCAGAGACCCAGTACTTC. This translates into CASSRARGSAETQYF.

This clone was seen more than once but under ten times. J is TRBJ1-5 and V is TRBV19; D is undetermined. This CDR3 region has 13 residues. Germline CDR1 reads LNHDA; CDR2 reads SQIVND (reference sequence). Trimming shortened V by 0 bases and J by 5 bases, and 5 bases separated the two germline ends. CDR3 bases: TGTGCCAGTAGTATAGATCGGGATCAGCCCCAGCATTTT. It encodes CASSIDRDQPQHF.

This clone showed up just a few times. The chain couples TRBV7-2 to TRBJ1-1; no definite D call. The germline gives CDR1 SGHTA, CDR2 FQGNSA. CDR3 length: 13 residues. The ends were cut back, 3 bases at V and 3 bases at J, with 8 bases in the middle. In DNA, the CDR3 is TGTGCCAGCAGCTTCCAGTGGTACACTGAAGCTTTCTTT. This encodes CASSFQWYTEAFF.

This clone occurred once. The chain employs TRBV28 and TRBJ2-5, with unresolved D. This CDR3 comprises 13 residues. Germline V gives CDR1 MDHEN, CDR2 SYDVKM. V lost 3 bases, J lost 6 bases, and 11 bases lay in between. The CDR3 DNA reads as TGTGCCAGCAGTTTCTCCCCGCAGCAGACCCAGTACTTC. Translation: CASSFSPQQTQYF.

The rearrangement uses TRBV29-1 and TRBJ2-5; 9 bases agree with TRBD2. The germline CDR1 and CDR2 sequences are SQVTM and ANQGSEA. V shed 2 bases and J 3 bases; nucleotides not matched to a gene: 7. The CDR3 contains 15 residues. The DNA of the CDR3 is TGCAGCGTTGAACACTTGGCGGGAGGGAAAGAGACCCAGTACTTC. Protein: CSVEHLAGGKETQYF.

Notes on this clone: At the DNA level, this CDR3 is encoded by other sequences in the same sample as well. The CDR3 region is CASSGGDPNQPQHF. CDR3 nucleotide sequence: TGTGCCAGCAGTGGAGGGGATCCCAATCAGCCCCAGCATTTT. The rearrangement uses TRBV2 and TRBJ1-5; D may be TRBD1 (5 bases). This CDR3 is built from 14 residues. Trimming removed 4 bases from V and 3 bases from J, with 10 bases in between. Looked up from germline, CDR1 is SNHLY and CDR2 is FYNNEI.

In this sample, this clone turned up a few times. This chain connects TRBV5-1 to TRBJ2-5; perhaps TRBD1 as D (6 bases). CDR1 and CDR2 (germline): SGHRS, YFSETQ. The V end was cut by 4 bases, the J end by 5 bases, with 21 bases between. This CDR3 comprises 16 residues. Here the CDR3 DNA reads TGCGCCAGCAGCGCCCAGCGACAGGATCTGGGGGAGACCCAGTACTTC. Protein product: CASSAQRQDLGETQYF.

CDR3 region: CSVLGVGIETQYF. The CDR3 DNA reads TGCAGCGTTTTAGGAGTCGGGATAGAGACCCAGTACTTC. The chain combines TRBV29-1 with TRBJ2-5; D may be TRBD2 (5 bases). The V end was cut by 5 bases, the J end by 4 bases, with 14 bases between. The CDR3 totals 13 residues. Germline V lookup: CDR1 SQVTM, CDR2 ANQGSEA. The full variable domain, in which reference TRBV29-1 and TRBJ2-5 provide the parts outside the CDR3, is SAVISQKPSRDICQRGTSLTIQCQVDSQVTMMFWYRQQPGQSLTLIATANQGSEATYESGFVIDKFPISRPNLTFSTLTVSNMSPEDSSIYLCSVLGVGIETQYFGPGTRLLVL.

The sample holds one count of this clone. The gene calls are TRBV30 and TRBJ2-5; perhaps TRBD2 as D (6 bases). Germline V gene data show CDR1 as GTSNPN and CDR2 as SVGIG (reference sequence). Trimming removed 2 bases at V and 5 bases at J, with 15 bases between. The CDR3 has 14 residues. CDR3 DNA: TGTGCCTGGAGTAGCGGGTTGGTTCAGGAGACCCAGTACTTC. It is translated as CAWSSGLVQETQYF.